This TCR beta chain was profiled in a study of response to subunit inactivated influenza vaccine. TCRdb reprocessed the RT-PCR reads with MiXCR, giving one entry per CDR3 protein. The sample records about half a million distinct CDR3 sequences, approximately 9.9% being singletons. Comment on this clonotype: The antigen remains undetermined.

The study, taken as a whole, reports: Each seasonal influenza vaccination recruits few new T cells, the authors suggested.

The V gene's germline CDR1 is SGHTA and CDR2 FQGNSA. This CDR3 is 17 amino acids long. V lost 3 bases to trimming and J lost 4 bases; unmatched junction nucleotides: 12. The origin of this receptor is a man aged 50 to 59 who received an inactivated influenza vaccine. Sequencing was performed on PBMCs from blood, taken roughly 46 days after vaccination. The chain carries TRBV7-2 and TRBJ2-5; 9 positions agree with TRBD2. This chain's CDR3 is CASSFNTAGGTRETQYF. CDR3 nucleotides: TGTGCCAGCAGCTTTAATACCGCGGGAGGGACGAGAGAGACCCAGTACTTC.